This record looks at one T cell receptor (beta chain) sequence and its context. Antigen: not known. The table came from immunoSEQ multiplex PCR; TCRdb's copy has only in-frame clones and leaves some out. The repertoire consists of over 12,000 clones, with around 49% occurring once and the leading ten covering under 9%. The data originate from a study of siplizumab effects on memory and regulatory T cells. Points from the study as a whole: Memory cells seemed less diverse than naive T cells, which also seemed major contributors to the alloresponse. The authors could not assign a naive or memory phenotype to roughly 75-95% of proliferating CD4+ or CD8+ clones.

The mixed lymphocyte reaction cells were cocultured at 37°C for more than 5 days. The CDR3 totals 15 residues. V was cut by 0 bases and J by 4 bases, with 12 bases left in between. The germline CDR1 and CDR2 sequences are SGHNT and YYREEE (reference sequence). The TCR was taken from a human donor in good health; the cells came from an allogeneic mixed lymphocyte reaction. The V gene is TRBV5-4, the J gene TRBJ2-3, with D perhaps TRBD1 or TRBD2 (5 bases each). The sequenced sample was CFSE-low (dividing) CD4+ T cells sorted from an allogeneic mixed lymphocyte reaction. The CDR3 loop reads CASSLGGIRADTQYF. The CDR3 coding sequence is TGTGCCAGCAGCTTGGGGGGGATTAGGGCAGATACGCAGTATTTT.